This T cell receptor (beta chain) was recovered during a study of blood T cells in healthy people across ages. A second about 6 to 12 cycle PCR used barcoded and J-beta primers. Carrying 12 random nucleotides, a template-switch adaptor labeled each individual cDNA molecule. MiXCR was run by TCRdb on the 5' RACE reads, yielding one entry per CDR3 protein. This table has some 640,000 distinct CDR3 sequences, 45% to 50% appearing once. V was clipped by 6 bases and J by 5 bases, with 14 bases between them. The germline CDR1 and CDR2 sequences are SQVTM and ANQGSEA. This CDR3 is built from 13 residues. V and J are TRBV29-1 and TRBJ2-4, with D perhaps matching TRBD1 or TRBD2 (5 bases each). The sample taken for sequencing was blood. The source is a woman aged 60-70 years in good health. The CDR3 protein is CSVVFPGQNIQYF. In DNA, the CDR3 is TGCAGCGTCGTCTTTCCGGGACAAAACATTCAGTACTTC.